Listed below are T cell receptor beta chains from one sample, sequenced in a study of shared clonotypes between healthy human individuals. The assay was immunoSEQ multiplex PCR, and TCRdb's table has in-frame clones only and misses some. This sample has roughly 2 million clones, with 90% to 95% found just once. Sequenced: naive CD4+ T cells sorted from blood. These receptors were taken from a man between 18 and 29 years old in good health. Each CDR3 is given with its conserved first and last residue. The D gene is left open where the match is weak. Part of the rows lack a size; the others show once, few, many or a class for expanded clones.

J gene: TRBJ1-1; clone size: NA; V gene: TRBV7-6; D gene: TRBD1; CDR3 protein: CASSIQGENTEAFF; CDR3 DNA: TGTGCCAGCAGCATCCAGGGGGAGAACACTGAAGCTTTCTTT
J gene: TRBJ1-5; clone size: NA; V gene: TRBV6-6; D gene: NA; CDR3 protein: CASSYSSGPGQPQHF; CDR3 DNA: TGTGCCAGCAGTTACTCGTCTGGGCCCGGGCAGCCCCAGCATTTT
J gene: TRBJ2-4; clone size: NA; V gene: TRBV29-1; D gene: NA; CDR3 protein: CSVEAGENIQYF; CDR3 DNA: TGCAGCGTTGAAGCGGGGGAAAACATTCAGTACTTC
J gene: TRBJ2-7; clone size: NA; V gene: TRBV11-3; D gene: NA; CDR3 protein: CASSSGREQYF; CDR3 DNA: TGTGCCAGCAGCTCGGGGCGTGAGCAGTACTTC
J gene: TRBJ1-6; clone size: NA; V gene: TRBV9; D gene: TRBD1; CDR3 protein: CASRSGQLLNSPLHF; CDR3 DNA: TGTGCCAGCAGGTCGGGACAGTTGCTTAATTCACCCCTCCACTTT
J gene: TRBJ1-6; clone size: NA; V gene: TRBV6-6; D gene: NA; CDR3 protein: CASSYSQAYNSPLHF; CDR3 DNA: TGTGCCAGCAGTTACTCGCAGGCGTATAATTCACCCCTCCACTTT
J gene: TRBJ1-2; clone size: NA; V gene: TRBV14; D gene: TRBD1; CDR3 protein: CASSRQGQTNYGYTF; CDR3 DNA: TGTGCCAGCAGCCGACAGGGACAGACTAACTATGGCTACACCTTC
J gene: TRBJ2-7; clone size: NA; V gene: TRBV4-3; D gene: NA; CDR3 protein: CASSQDPGGVYEQYF; CDR3 DNA: TGCGCCAGCAGCCAAGATCCCGGGGGTGTATACGAGCAGTACTTC
J gene: TRBJ2-1; clone size: NA; V gene: TRBV7-2; D gene: TRBD2; CDR3 protein: CASSVDSGRLVNEQFF; CDR3 DNA: TGTGCCAGCAGCGTAGATAGCGGGAGACTCGTCAATGAGCAGTTCTTC
J gene: TRBJ1-2; clone size: NA; V gene: TRBV5-1; D gene: NA; CDR3 protein: CASSLDGALVGGYTF; CDR3 DNA: TGCGCCAGCAGCTTGGACGGTGCCCTCGTAGGGGGCTACACCTTC
J gene: TRBJ1-1; clone size: NA; V gene: TRBV28; D gene: TRBD1; CDR3 protein: CASSLVDRVNTEAFF; CDR3 DNA: TGTGCCAGCAGTTTAGTGGACAGGGTGAACACTGAAGCTTTCTTT
J gene: TRBJ1-1; clone size: NA; V gene: TRBV28; D gene: TRBD1; CDR3 protein: CASRGTGFEAFF; CDR3 DNA: TGTGCCAGCAGGGGGACAGGGTTTGAAGCTTTCTTT
J gene: TRBJ1-1; clone size: once; V gene: TRBV4-1; D gene: TRBD1; CDR3 protein: CASSQGDRGAEAFF; CDR3 DNA: TGCGCCAGCAGCCAAGGGGACAGGGGGGCTGAAGCTTTCTTT
J gene: TRBJ2-2; clone size: NA; V gene: TRBV9; D gene: NA; CDR3 protein: CASSVEGNLNTGELFF; CDR3 DNA: TGTGCCAGCAGCGTAGAGGGGAACCTGAACACCGGGGAGCTGTTTTTT
J gene: TRBJ2-1; clone size: NA; V gene: TRBV18; D gene: TRBD2; CDR3 protein: CASSRGLAGPADEQFF; CDR3 DNA: TGTGCCAGCTCGCGGGGACTAGCGGGGCCTGCTGATGAGCAGTTCTTC
J gene: TRBJ2-7; clone size: NA; V gene: TRBV9; D gene: NA; CDR3 protein: CASSVDGHEQYF; CDR3 DNA: TGTGCCAGCAGCGTAGATGGACACGAGCAGTACTTC
J gene: TRBJ1-1; clone size: NA; V gene: TRBV10-3; D gene: TRBD1; CDR3 protein: CAISQGQGAGAEAFF; CDR3 DNA: TGTGCCATCAGCCAAGGACAGGGGGCGGGAGCTGAAGCTTTCTTT
J gene: TRBJ1-2; clone size: NA; V gene: TRBV28; D gene: NA; CDR3 protein: CASRVGLGYGYTF; CDR3 DNA: TGTGCCAGCAGAGTAGGGTTGGGCTATGGCTACACCTTC
J gene: TRBJ1-5; clone size: NA; V gene: TRBV5-1; D gene: NA; CDR3 protein: CASSPGPSNQPQHF; CDR3 DNA: TGCGCCAGCAGCCCCGGACCCTCCAATCAGCCCCAGCATTTT
J gene: TRBJ2-3; clone size: NA; V gene: TRBV27; D gene: TRBD1; CDR3 protein: CASSRTGTGAPDTQYF; CDR3 DNA: TGTGCCAGCAGCCGCACCGGGACAGGGGCCCCAGATACGCAGTATTTT
J gene: TRBJ2-2; clone size: once; V gene: TRBV7-2; D gene: NA; CDR3 protein: CASSLRAGLETGELFF; CDR3 DNA: TGTGCCAGCAGCCTACGCGCAGGCTTGGAAACCGGGGAGCTGTTTTTT
J gene: TRBJ1-2; clone size: NA; V gene: TRBV6-6; D gene: NA; CDR3 protein: CASSYSTEGGRGYTF; CDR3 DNA: TGTGCCAGCAGTTACTCCACGGAAGGGGGGAGAGGCTACACCTTC
J gene: TRBJ1-6; clone size: NA; V gene: TRBV29-1; D gene: TRBD1; CDR3 protein: CSARTGTNNSPLHF; CDR3 DNA: TGCAGCGCCCGGACAGGGACCAATAATTCACCCCTCCACTTT
J gene: TRBJ2-2; clone size: NA; V gene: TRBV27; D gene: TRBD2; CDR3 protein: CASSVSGRSPGELFF; CDR3 DNA: TGTGCCAGCAGTGTTAGCGGGAGGTCCCCCGGGGAGCTGTTTTTT
J gene: TRBJ2-1; clone size: NA; V gene: TRBV5-4; D gene: NA; CDR3 protein: CASSLDSVYNEQFF; CDR3 DNA: TGTGCCAGCAGCTTGGACAGTGTTTACAATGAGCAGTTCTTC
J gene: TRBJ1-1; clone size: NA; V gene: TRBV20-1; D gene: TRBD1; CDR3 protein: CSANRQGQAFF; CDR3 DNA: TGCAGTGCTAACCGACAGGGTCAGGCTTTCTTT
J gene: TRBJ2-3; clone size: NA; V gene: TRBV11-3; D gene: TRBD2; CDR3 protein: CASSLGAGAGTDTQYF; CDR3 DNA: TGTGCCAGCAGCTTAGGGGCGGGAGCTGGGACAGATACGCAGTATTTT
J gene: TRBJ1-1; clone size: NA; V gene: TRBV29-1; D gene: NA; CDR3 protein: CSVEAETVVLLF; CDR3 DNA: TGCAGCGTTGAAGCCGAGACAGTGGTGCTGCTCTTT
J gene: TRBJ2-7; clone size: NA; V gene: TRBV6-1; D gene: NA; CDR3 protein: CASSVTGNEQYF; CDR3 DNA: TGTGCCAGCAGTGTAACCGGGAATGAGCAGTACTTC
J gene: TRBJ2-1; clone size: NA; V gene: TRBV6-6; D gene: NA; CDR3 protein: CASSYSSGSVDEQFF; CDR3 DNA: TGTGCCAGCAGTTACTCTTCCGGGAGTGTCGATGAGCAGTTCTTC
J gene: TRBJ2-5; clone size: NA; V gene: TRBV2; D gene: NA; CDR3 protein: CASSESGSWSQYF; CDR3 DNA: TGTGCCAGCAGTGAATCCGGCTCATGGAGCCAGTACTTC
J gene: TRBJ2-1; clone size: NA; V gene: TRBV5-1; D gene: TRBD2; CDR3 protein: CASSLALLAGVNEQFF; CDR3 DNA: TGCGCCAGCAGCTTGGCCCTACTAGCGGGGGTCAATGAGCAGTTCTTC
J gene: TRBJ1-1; clone size: NA; V gene: TRBV10-3; D gene: NA; CDR3 protein: CAISDGLDTEAFF; CDR3 DNA: TGTGCCATCAGCGATGGATTGGACACTGAAGCTTTCTTT
J gene: TRBJ2-6; clone size: NA; V gene: TRBV5-6; D gene: NA; CDR3 protein: CASMSRGANVLTF; CDR3 DNA: TGTGCCAGCATGTCTAGAGGGGCCAACGTCCTGACTTTC
J gene: TRBJ2-1; clone size: NA; V gene: TRBV10-3; D gene: TRBD1; CDR3 protein: CATGTASPNNEQFF; CDR3 DNA: TGTGCCACCGGGACAGCAAGTCCAAACAATGAGCAGTTCTTC
J gene: TRBJ1-3; clone size: NA; V gene: TRBV10-3; D gene: NA; CDR3 protein: CASGGTDGNTIYF; CDR3 DNA: TGTGCCTCGGGGGGTACAGATGGAAACACCATATATTTT
J gene: TRBJ2-1; clone size: NA; V gene: TRBV5-1; D gene: TRBD1; CDR3 protein: CASSPGQGSHNEQFF; CDR3 DNA: TGCGCCAGCAGCCCGGGACAGGGGTCCCACAATGAGCAGTTCTTC
J gene: TRBJ2-2; clone size: NA; V gene: TRBV10-1; D gene: NA; CDR3 protein: CASSPQANTGELFF; CDR3 DNA: TGCGCCAGCAGTCCCCAGGCGAACACCGGGGAGCTGTTTTTT
J gene: TRBJ1-4; clone size: NA; V gene: TRBV28; D gene: NA; CDR3 protein: CASSRPGSNAEKLFF; CDR3 DNA: TGTGCCAGCAGTCGGCCCGGATCGAACGCCGAAAAACTGTTTTTT
J gene: TRBJ2-7; clone size: NA; V gene: TRBV5-1; D gene: NA; CDR3 protein: CASSLVFGTGVYEQYF; CDR3 DNA: TGCGCCAGCAGCTTGGTGTTTGGAACCGGAGTCTACGAGCAGTACTTC
J gene: TRBJ1-5; clone size: NA; V gene: TRBV10-3; D gene: TRBD1; CDR3 protein: CAISESGTGGNQPQHF; CDR3 DNA: TGTGCCATCAGTGAGTCCGGGACAGGGGGAAATCAGCCCCAGCATTTT
J gene: TRBJ2-5; clone size: NA; V gene: TRBV5-4; D gene: TRBD1; CDR3 protein: CASSSGGVGETQYF; CDR3 DNA: TGTGCCAGCAGTTCAGGGGGAGTAGGGGAGACCCAGTACTTC
J gene: TRBJ1-1; clone size: NA; V gene: TRBV5-1; D gene: TRBD1; CDR3 protein: CASSSQGGGYTEAFF; CDR3 DNA: TGCGCCAGCAGCTCCCAGGGAGGGGGCTACACTGAAGCTTTCTTT
J gene: TRBJ2-1; clone size: NA; V gene: TRBV10-1; D gene: NA; CDR3 protein: CATSQGDSTYNEQFF; CDR3 DNA: TGCGCCACCTCCCAAGGGGACTCGACATACAATGAGCAGTTCTTC
J gene: TRBJ1-2; clone size: NA; V gene: TRBV2; D gene: TRBD1; CDR3 protein: CASSDTAGGNYGYTF; CDR3 DNA: TGTGCCAGCAGTGATACGGCAGGGGGGAACTATGGCTACACCTTC
J gene: TRBJ1-1; clone size: NA; V gene: TRBV6-5; D gene: NA; CDR3 protein: CASSFLQGNTEAFF; CDR3 DNA: TGTGCCAGCAGTTTCCTGCAGGGGAACACTGAAGCTTTCTTT
J gene: TRBJ2-7; clone size: NA; V gene: TRBV6-6; D gene: TRBD1; CDR3 protein: CASRPRTGGYEQYF; CDR3 DNA: TGTGCCAGCAGACCTAGGACAGGGGGCTACGAGCAGTACTTC
J gene: TRBJ1-1; clone size: NA; V gene: TRBV7-9; D gene: TRBD1; CDR3 protein: CASSLAGQGVNTEAFF; CDR3 DNA: TGTGCCAGCAGCTTAGCGGGACAGGGTGTGAACACTGAAGCTTTCTTT
J gene: TRBJ2-6; clone size: NA; V gene: TRBV6-1; D gene: TRBD1; CDR3 protein: CASSEPGQGSGANVLTF; CDR3 DNA: TGTGCCAGCAGTGAACCGGGACAGGGATCCGGGGCCAACGTCCTGACTTTC
J gene: TRBJ2-1; clone size: NA; V gene: TRBV5-1; D gene: NA; CDR3 protein: CASSLNTGTYNEQFF; CDR3 DNA: TGCGCCAGCAGCTTGAATACCGGGACCTACAATGAGCAGTTCTTC
J gene: TRBJ2-7; clone size: NA; V gene: TRBV6-5; D gene: NA; CDR3 protein: CASSYSRSYEQYF; CDR3 DNA: TGTGCCAGCAGTTACTCCCGAAGCTACGAGCAGTACTTC
J gene: TRBJ2-3; clone size: NA; V gene: TRBV9; D gene: TRBD2; CDR3 protein: CASSVGPGGRTDTQYF; CDR3 DNA: TGTGCCAGCAGCGTAGGGCCGGGGGGGCGCACAGATACGCAGTATTTT
J gene: TRBJ1-5; clone size: few; V gene: TRBV19; D gene: TRBD1; CDR3 protein: CASSGQGYQPQHF; CDR3 DNA: TGTGCCAGTAGTGGACAGGGGTATCAGCCCCAGCATTTT
J gene: TRBJ2-2; clone size: NA; V gene: TRBV6-5; D gene: TRBD2; CDR3 protein: CASSYLAGANTGELFF; CDR3 DNA: TGTGCCAGCAGTTACTTAGCGGGGGCGAACACCGGGGAGCTGTTTTTT
J gene: TRBJ1-5; clone size: NA; V gene: TRBV6-5; D gene: NA; CDR3 protein: CASSRQGNQPQHF; CDR3 DNA: TGTGCCAGCAGCCGACAAGGCAATCAGCCCCAGCATTTT
J gene: TRBJ2-7; clone size: few; V gene: TRBV7-2; D gene: TRBD1; CDR3 protein: CASSSGLGRGLYEQYF; CDR3 DNA: TGTGCCAGCAGCTCTGGGTTGGGCAGGGGGTTGTACGAGCAGTACTTC
J gene: TRBJ2-7; clone size: NA; V gene: TRBV5-1; D gene: TRBD2; CDR3 protein: CASSRTSGPYEQYF; CDR3 DNA: TGCGCCAGCAGCCGGACTAGCGGGCCCTACGAGCAGTACTTC
J gene: TRBJ1-5; clone size: NA; V gene: TRBV10-3; D gene: NA; CDR3 protein: CAISALQDSNQPQHF; CDR3 DNA: TGTGCCATCAGTGCTTTACAGGATAGCAATCAGCCCCAGCATTTT
J gene: TRBJ2-1; clone size: NA; V gene: TRBV18; D gene: NA; CDR3 protein: CASSPQGGSSYNEQFF; CDR3 DNA: TGTGCCAGCTCACCACAGGGCGGGTCATCCTACAATGAGCAGTTCTTC
J gene: TRBJ1-1; clone size: NA; V gene: TRBV30; D gene: NA; CDR3 protein: CAWRVNTEAFF; CDR3 DNA: TGTGCCTGGAGGGTGAACACTGAAGCTTTCTTT